This T cell receptor beta chain was recorded in a study of blood T cell repertoires in COVID-19. About the study: The United States, Italy and Spain supplied acute and convalescent COVID-19 samples.

V trimming: 6 bases; J trimming: 5 bases; junction bases outside the gene matches: 7. CDR3 length equals 13 residues. Germline values: CDR1 SGHDT, CDR2 YYEEEE. Original methodology: Nucleated cell counts were estimated from reference gene primer amplification. Libraries were prepared by immunoSEQ multiplex PCR; TCRdb keeps only in-frame clonotypes and omits some of them. That table gives V, J and clone size, and the DNA gave D and trimming. The sample includes around 430,000 clones, about 91% of them seen just once. V gene TRBV5-6 combines with J gene TRBJ1-2, with 7 bases identical to TRBD1. This sequence was found in a woman between 45 and 65 years old with COVID-19, enrolled during active disease. Material for sequencing was peripheral blood. CDR3 nucleotides: TGTGCCAGCACCCCAGGGACAGCTTATGGCTACACCTTC. Protein: CASTPGTAYGYTF.